This TCR beta chain is from a study of vaccination and CD4 T cells after COVID-19. Findings of the study overall: Spike mono-reactivity was the property of 304 of 307 vaccine-specific clones in convalescent patients.

Once obtained from cultured CD4+ T cells, the DNA was sequenced using the Oncomine TCR Beta short-read assay. One entry per CDR3 protein results from TCRdb running MiXCR on the PCR reads. Among 16,000 or so distinct CDR3 sequences, approximately 50% were seen once, and the ten largest hold around 10%. This clonotype was seen only a few times. Its target is unknown. V trimming: 1 base; J trimming: 2 bases; junction bases outside the gene matches: 5. Germline values: CDR1 SEHNR, CDR2 FQNEAQ (reference sequence). The CDR3 runs 18 residues. This sample's treatment: approximately 9-day PBMC culture with coronavirus spike peptide pools or control peptides (ViraFEST assay). Isolation of CD4+ T cells by negative selection took place after about 10 days of culture.

The receptor's source is a human donor who had recovered from COVID-19. The source material was CD4+ T cells from blood, cultured in vitro. The chain carries TRBV7-9 and TRBJ2-3, with TRBD2 matching 14 bases. CDR3 sequence (DNA): TGTGCCAGCAGCTTAGGGACTAGCGGGGGGAGATACACAGATACGCAGTATTTT. Translation: CASSLGTSGGRYTDTQYF.